The T cell receptor (beta chain) under discussion was sequenced for a study of shared clonotypes between healthy human individuals. As for the study in general: CD8 memory received one plate per donor, CD8 naive two, CD4 memory three and CD4 naive three. Study-wide results and caveats: Non-shared clonotypes were found to have lower generation probabilities than the clonotypes that were shared by all four of the sorted-subset donors.

Trimming removed 4 bases at V and 2 bases at J, with 14 bases between. CDR1 SGHRS and CDR2 YFSETQ come from the germline V gene. This CDR3 comprises 15 residues. TCRdb's table, derived via immunoSEQ multiplex PCR, lists solely in-frame clones and lacks some. In the table there are around 1,900,000 clones, roughly 95% of which are singletons. CD8 cells regarded as naive lacked CD45RO, were positively chosen for CCR7, and omitted terminally differentiated effector memory CD45RA+ cells. Points on this clone: Antigen unknown.

Material for sequencing was naive CD8+ T cells from PBMCs. The TCR comes from a man aged 18 to 30 in good health. Some clones in this sample may be carry-over from other donors' samples. J is TRBJ2-3 and V is TRBV5-1; D might be TRBD1 or TRBD2, each matching 5 bases. CDR3 loop: CASSKISGPTDTQYF. The CDR3 coding sequence is TGCGCCAGCAGCAAAATATCGGGGCCCACAGATACGCAGTATTTT.